The 3 T cell receptor beta chains below come from one sample, sequenced in a study of cytomegalovirus exposure and HLA in healthy donors. In the PCR, 60 Vbeta and 13 Jbeta primers were used. Using immunoSEQ multiplex PCR, the repertoire was profiled, and TCRdb retains in-frame clones only, with some absent. This table has under 150,000 clones, almost 85% appearing once. The sample taken for sequencing was PBMCs. The receptor source for this set is a boy between 2 and 10 years old in good health and CMV-seronegative.

The J gene is TRBJ1-3, the V gene TRBV6-1, with 7 bases aligning to TRBD1. V trimming: 4 bases; J trimming: 2 bases; junction bases outside the gene matches: 8. CDR3 size: 16 residues. Germline lookup yields CDR1 MNHNS and CDR2 SASEGT. The CDR3 bases are TGTGCCAGCAGTGGCTTGACAGGGATGACTGGAAACACCATATATTTT. It specifies CASSGLTGMTGNTIYF.

This clone has more than one count but fewer than ten. The CDR3 protein is CASSLLGGSYEQYF. The CDR3 region has the DNA TGTGCCAGCAGCCTCCTGGGGGGCTCCTACGAGCAGTACTTC. The chain uses TRBV27 and TRBJ2-7; the D gene is possibly TRBD2 (6 bases). The V and J ends lost 6 bases and 0 bases respectively, with 12 bases between them. This CDR3 has 14 residues. The germline gives CDR1 MNHEY, CDR2 SMNVEV (reference sequence).

V and J are TRBV2 and TRBJ2-7, with 9 positions matching TRBD2. J lost 3 bases, V lost 10 bases, and 13 bases had no gene match. The CDR3 length is 15 residues. Germline lookup yields CDR1 SNHLY and CDR2 FYNNEI. The CDR3 region has the DNA TGTGCCAACCGAGAGAGGCGGGAGGGCTACTACGAGCAGTACGTC. Translation: CANRERREGYYEQYV.